This T cell receptor beta chain stems from a study of blood T cell repertoires in COVID-19. As handled by the study authors: The authors estimated nucleated cell counts from reference gene primer amplification. This table comes from immunoSEQ multiplex PCR, and its TCRdb copy is limited to in-frame clones, with some not included. From that table come the V and J calls and clone size; the DNA was used to work out D and trimming. Of fewer than 200,000 clones listed, about 86% are singletons. The CDR3 is 15 residues long. Germline CDR1 is SGHRS and CDR2 is YFSETQ. V shed 4 bases and J 9 bases; nucleotides not matched to a gene: 9.

This sequence joins TRBV5-1 and TRBJ1-6; 8 nucleotides agree with TRBD1. The sample taken for sequencing was peripheral blood. The TCR was taken from a man over 45 with active or convalescent COVID-19. The CDR3 DNA is TGCGCCAGCAGCCCCGGACAGGGAGTAGTTTCACCCCTCCACTTT. It translates to CASSPGQGVVSPLHF.